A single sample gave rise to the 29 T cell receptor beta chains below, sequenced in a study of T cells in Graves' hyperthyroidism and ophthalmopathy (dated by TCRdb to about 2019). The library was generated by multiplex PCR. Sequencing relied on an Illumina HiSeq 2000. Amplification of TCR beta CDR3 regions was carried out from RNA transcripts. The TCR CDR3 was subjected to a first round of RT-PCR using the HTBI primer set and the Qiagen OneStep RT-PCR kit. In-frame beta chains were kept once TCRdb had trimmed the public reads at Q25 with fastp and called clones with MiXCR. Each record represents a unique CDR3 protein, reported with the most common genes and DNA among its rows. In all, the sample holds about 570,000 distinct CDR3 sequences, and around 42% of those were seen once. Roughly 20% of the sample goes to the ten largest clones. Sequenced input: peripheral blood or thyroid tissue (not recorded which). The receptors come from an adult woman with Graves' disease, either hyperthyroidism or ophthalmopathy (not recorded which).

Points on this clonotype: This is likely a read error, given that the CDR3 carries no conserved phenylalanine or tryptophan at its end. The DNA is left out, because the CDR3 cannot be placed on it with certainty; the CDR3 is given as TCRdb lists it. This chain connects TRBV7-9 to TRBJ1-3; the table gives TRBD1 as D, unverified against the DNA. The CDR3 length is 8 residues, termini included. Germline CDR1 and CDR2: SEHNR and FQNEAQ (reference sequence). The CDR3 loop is CASSQRGA.

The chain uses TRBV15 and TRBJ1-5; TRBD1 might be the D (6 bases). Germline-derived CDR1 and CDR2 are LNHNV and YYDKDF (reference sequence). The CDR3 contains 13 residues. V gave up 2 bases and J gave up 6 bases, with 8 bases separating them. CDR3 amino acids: CATSRQGRQPQHF. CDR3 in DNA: TGTGCCACCAGCAGACAGGGGCGTCAGCCCCAGCATTTT. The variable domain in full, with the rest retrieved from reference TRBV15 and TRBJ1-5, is DAMVIQNPRYQVTQFGKPVTLSCSQTLNHNVMYWYQQKSSQAPKLLFHYYDKDFNNEADTPDNFQSRRPNTSFCFLDIRSPGLGDTAMYLCATSRQGRQPQHFGDGTRLSIL.

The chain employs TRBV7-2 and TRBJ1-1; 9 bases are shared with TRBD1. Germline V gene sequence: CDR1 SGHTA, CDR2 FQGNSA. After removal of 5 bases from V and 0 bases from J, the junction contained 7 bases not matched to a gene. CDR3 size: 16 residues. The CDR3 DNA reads TGTGCCAGCAGCGTAAGGCGGACAGGGGTGAACACTGAAGCTTTCTTT. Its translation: CASSVRRTGVNTEAFF.

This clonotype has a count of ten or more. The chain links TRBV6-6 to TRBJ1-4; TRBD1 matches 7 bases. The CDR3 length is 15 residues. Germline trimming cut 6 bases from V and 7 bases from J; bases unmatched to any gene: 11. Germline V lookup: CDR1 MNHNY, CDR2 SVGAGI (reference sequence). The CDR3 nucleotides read TGTGCCAGCAGAGGCAGGGGGGTAATGGGTGAAAAACTGTTTTTT. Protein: CASRGRGVMGEKLFF.

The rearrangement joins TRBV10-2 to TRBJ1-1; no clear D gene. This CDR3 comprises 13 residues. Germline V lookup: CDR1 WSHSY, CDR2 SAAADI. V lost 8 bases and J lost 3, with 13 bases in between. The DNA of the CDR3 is TGCGCCAGCCGACTCAGCGTTGACACTGAAGCTTTCTTT. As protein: CASRLSVDTEAFF.

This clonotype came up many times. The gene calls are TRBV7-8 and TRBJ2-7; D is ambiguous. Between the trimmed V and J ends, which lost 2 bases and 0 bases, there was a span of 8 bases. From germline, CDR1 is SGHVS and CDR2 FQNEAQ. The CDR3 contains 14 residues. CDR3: CASSLIRSSYEQYF. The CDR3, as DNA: TGTGCCAGCAGCTTAATCAGGAGCTCCTACGAGCAGTACTTC.

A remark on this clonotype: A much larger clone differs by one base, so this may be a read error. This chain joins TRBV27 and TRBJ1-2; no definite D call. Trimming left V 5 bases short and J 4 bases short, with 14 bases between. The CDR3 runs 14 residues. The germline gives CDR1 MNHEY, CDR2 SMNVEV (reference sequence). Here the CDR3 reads CASSTGRFGYGYTF. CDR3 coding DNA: TGTGCCAGCAGTACTGGACGTTTTGGCTATGGCTACACCTTC.

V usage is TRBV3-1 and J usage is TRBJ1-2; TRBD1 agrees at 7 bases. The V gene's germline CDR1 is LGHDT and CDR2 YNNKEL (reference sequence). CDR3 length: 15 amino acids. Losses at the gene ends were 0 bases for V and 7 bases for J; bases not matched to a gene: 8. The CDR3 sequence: CASSQDLEGAGGYTF. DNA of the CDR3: TGTGCCAGCAGCCAAGATCTGGAGGGGGCGGGTGGCTACACCTTC.

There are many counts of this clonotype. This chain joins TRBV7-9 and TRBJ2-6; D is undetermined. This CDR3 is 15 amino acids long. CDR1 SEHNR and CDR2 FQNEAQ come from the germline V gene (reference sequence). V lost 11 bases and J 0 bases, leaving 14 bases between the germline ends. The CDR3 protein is CALGTTSSGANVLTF. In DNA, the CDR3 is TGTGCCCTCGGAACCACTTCCTCTGGGGCCAACGTCCTGACTTTC. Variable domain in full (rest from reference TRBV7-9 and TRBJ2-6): DTGVSQNPRHKITKRGQNVTFRCDPISEHNRLYWYRQTLGQGPEFLTYFQNEAQLEKSRLLSDRFSAERPKGSFSTLEIQRTEQGDSAMYLCALGTTSSGANVLTFGAGSRLTVL.

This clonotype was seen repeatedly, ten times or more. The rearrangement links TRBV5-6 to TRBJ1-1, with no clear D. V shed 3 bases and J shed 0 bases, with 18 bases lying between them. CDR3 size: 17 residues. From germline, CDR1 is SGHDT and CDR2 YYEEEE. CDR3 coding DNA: TGTGCCAGCAGCTCCGGGGAATATAACTCGCTGAACACTGAAGCTTTCTTT. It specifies CASSSGEYNSLNTEAFF.

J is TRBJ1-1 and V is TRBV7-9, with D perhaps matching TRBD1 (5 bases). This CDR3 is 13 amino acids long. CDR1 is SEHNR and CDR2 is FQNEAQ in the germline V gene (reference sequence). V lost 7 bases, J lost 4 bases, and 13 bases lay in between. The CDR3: CASKKVGGTEAFF. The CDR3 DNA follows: TGTGCCAGCAAGAAGGTTGGGGGCACTGAAGCTTTCTTT.

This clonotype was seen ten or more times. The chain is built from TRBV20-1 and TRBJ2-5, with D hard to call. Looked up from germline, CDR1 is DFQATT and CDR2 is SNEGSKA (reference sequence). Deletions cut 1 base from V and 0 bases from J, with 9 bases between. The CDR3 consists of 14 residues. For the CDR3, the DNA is TGCAGTGCTAGAGTCCACACCAACCAAGAGACCCAGTACTTC. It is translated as CSARVHTNQETQYF.

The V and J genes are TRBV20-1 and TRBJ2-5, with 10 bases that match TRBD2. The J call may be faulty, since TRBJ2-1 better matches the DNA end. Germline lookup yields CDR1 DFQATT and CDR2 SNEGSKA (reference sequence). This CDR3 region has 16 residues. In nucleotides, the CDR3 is TGCAGTGCTGGTGATATTGGACTAGCGGATCACAATGAGCAGTTCTTC. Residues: CSAGDIGLADHNEQFF.

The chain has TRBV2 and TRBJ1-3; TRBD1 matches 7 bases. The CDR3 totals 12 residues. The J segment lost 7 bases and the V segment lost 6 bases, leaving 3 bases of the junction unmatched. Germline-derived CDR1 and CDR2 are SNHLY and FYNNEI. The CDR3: CASRKQGNTIYF. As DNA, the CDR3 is TGTGCCAGCAGGAAACAGGGGAACACCATATATTTT. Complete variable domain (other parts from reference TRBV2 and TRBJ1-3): EPEVTQTPSHQVTQMGQEVILRCVPISNHLYFYWYRQILGQKVEFLVSFYNNEISEKSEIFDDQFSVERPDGSNFTLKIRSTKLEDSAMYFCASRKQGNTIYFGEGSWLTVV.

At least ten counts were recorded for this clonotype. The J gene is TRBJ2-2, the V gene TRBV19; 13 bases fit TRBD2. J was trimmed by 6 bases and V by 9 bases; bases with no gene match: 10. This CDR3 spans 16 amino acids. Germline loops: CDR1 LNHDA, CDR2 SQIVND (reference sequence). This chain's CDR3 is CASKPRGTSGAGELFF. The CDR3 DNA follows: TGTGCCAGCAAACCCAGGGGGACTAGCGGGGCCGGGGAGCTGTTTTTT.

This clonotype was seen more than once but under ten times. CDR3 in DNA: TGTGCCAGCAGTTTTGAGAGTCTTGGCTATAATTCACCCCTCCACTTT. Its protein is CASSFESLGYNSPLHF. V usage is TRBV28 and J usage is TRBJ1-6; D unclear. V was cut by 3 bases and J by 3 bases, with 12 bases left in between. The CDR3 runs 16 residues. Germline V gene lookup returns CDR1 MDHEN and CDR2 SYDVKM.

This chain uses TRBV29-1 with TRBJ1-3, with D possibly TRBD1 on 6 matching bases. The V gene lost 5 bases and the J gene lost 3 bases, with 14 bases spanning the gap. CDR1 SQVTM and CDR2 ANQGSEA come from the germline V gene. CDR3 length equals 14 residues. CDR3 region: CSVRAGVIGNTIYF. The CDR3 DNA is TGCAGCGTTCGGGCAGGGGTCATTGGAAACACCATATATTTT.

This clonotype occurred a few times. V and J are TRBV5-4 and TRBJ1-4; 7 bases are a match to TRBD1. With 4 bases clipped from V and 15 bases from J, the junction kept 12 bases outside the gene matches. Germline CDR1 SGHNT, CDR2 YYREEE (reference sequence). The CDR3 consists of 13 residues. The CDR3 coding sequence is TGTGCCAGCAGCCGCGGGACAGCGGCTGGGATGTTTTTT. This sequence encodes CASSRGTAAGMFF. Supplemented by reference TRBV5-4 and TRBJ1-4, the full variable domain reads ETGVTQSPTHLIKTRGQQVTLRCSSQSGHNTVSWYQQALGQGPQFIFQYYREEENGRGNFPPRFSGLQFPNYSSELNVNALELDDSALYLCASSRGTAAGMFFGSGTQLSVL.

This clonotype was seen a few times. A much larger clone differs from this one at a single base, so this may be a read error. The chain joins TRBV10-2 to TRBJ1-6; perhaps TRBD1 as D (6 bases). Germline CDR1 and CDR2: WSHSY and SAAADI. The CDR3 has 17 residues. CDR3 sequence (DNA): TGCGCCACCAAACAGCAGGGGCCGAGCTCCTATAATCCACCCCTCCACTTT. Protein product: CATKQQGPSSYNPPLHF.

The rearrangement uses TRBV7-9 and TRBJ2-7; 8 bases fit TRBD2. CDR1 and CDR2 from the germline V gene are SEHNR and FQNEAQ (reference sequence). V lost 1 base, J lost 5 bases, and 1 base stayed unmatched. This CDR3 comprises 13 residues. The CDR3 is CASSLGTSHEQYF. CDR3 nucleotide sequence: TGTGCCAGCAGCTTAGGGACTAGCCACGAGCAGTACTTC.

The DNA for the CDR3 is TGTGCCAGCAGCTTAGATATAGGGACAGGCCTCGAGCAGTTCTTC. Residues: CASSLDIGTGLEQFF. The genes are TRBV7-6 and TRBJ2-1, with TRBD1 identical over 8 bases. Trimming cost V 1 base and J 10 bases; bases outside gene matches: 9. Germline V gene lookup returns CDR1 SGHVS and CDR2 FNYEAQ. The CDR3 runs 15 residues.

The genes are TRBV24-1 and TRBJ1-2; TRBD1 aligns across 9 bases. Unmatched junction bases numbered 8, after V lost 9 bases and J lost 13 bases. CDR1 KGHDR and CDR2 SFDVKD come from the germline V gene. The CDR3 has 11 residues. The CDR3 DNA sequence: TGTGCCACCTGGGACAGGGTGTCTTGCACCTTC. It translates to CATWDRVSCTF.

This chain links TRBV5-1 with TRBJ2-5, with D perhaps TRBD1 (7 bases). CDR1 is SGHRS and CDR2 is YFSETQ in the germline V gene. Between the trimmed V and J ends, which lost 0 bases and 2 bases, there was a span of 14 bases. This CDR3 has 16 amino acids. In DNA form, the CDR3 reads TGCGCCAGCAGCTTGGGCGGGGACAGTAGACAAGAGACCCAGTACTTC. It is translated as CASSLGGDSRQETQYF. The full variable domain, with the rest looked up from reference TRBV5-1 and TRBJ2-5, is KAGVTQTPRYLIKTRGQQVTLSCSPISGHRSVSWYQQTPGQGLQFLFEYFSETQRNKGNFPGRFSGRQFSNSRSEMNVSTLELGDSALYLCASSLGGDSRQETQYFGPGTRLLVL.

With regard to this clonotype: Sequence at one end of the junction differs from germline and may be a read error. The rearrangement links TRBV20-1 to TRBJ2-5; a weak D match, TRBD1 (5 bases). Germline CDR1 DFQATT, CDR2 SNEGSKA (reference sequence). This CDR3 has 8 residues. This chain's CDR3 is CSARPRDF. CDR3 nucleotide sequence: TGCAGTGCTAGACCCAGGGACTTC.

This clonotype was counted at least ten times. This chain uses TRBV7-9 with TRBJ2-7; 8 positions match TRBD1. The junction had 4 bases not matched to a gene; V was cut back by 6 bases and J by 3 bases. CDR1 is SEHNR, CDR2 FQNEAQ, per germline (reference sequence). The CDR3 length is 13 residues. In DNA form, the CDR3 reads TGTGCCAGCAGACAGGGGGATAGCTACGAGCAGTACTTC. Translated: CASRQGDSYEQYF. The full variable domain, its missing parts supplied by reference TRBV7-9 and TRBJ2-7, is DTGVSQNPRHKITKRGQNVTFRCDPISEHNRLYWYRQTLGQGPEFLTYFQNEAQLEKSRLLSDRFSAERPKGSFSTLEIQRTEQGDSAMYLCASRQGDSYEQYFGPGTRLTVT.

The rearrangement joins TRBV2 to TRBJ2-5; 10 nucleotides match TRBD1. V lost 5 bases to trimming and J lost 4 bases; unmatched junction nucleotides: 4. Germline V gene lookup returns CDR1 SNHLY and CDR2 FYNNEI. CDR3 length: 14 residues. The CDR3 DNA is TGTGCCAGCAGTCCCCGGACAGGGGGAGAGACCCAGTACTTC. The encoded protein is CASSPRTGGETQYF.

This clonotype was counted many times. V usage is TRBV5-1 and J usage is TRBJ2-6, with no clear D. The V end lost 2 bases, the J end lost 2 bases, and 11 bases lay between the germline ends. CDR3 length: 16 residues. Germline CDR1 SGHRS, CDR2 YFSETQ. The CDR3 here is CASSLPQNPGANVLTF. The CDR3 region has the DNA TGCGCCAGCAGCTTACCCCAGAATCCTGGGGCCAACGTCCTGACTTTC.

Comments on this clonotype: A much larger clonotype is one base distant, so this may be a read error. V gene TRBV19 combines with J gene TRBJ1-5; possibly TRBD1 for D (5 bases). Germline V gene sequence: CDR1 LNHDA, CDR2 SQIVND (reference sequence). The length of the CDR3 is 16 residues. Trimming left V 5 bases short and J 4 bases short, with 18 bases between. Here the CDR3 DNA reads TGTGCCAGTAGTGCGTTATCCGGACAAAAAAATCAGCCCCAGCATTTT. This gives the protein CASSALSGQKNQPQHF. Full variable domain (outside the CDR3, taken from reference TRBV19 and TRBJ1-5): DGGITQSPKYLFRKEGQNVTLSCEQNLNHDAMYWYRQDPGQGLRLIYYSQIVNDFQKGDIAEGYSVSREKKESFPLTVTSAQKNPTAFYLCASSALSGQKNQPQHFGDGTRLSIL.

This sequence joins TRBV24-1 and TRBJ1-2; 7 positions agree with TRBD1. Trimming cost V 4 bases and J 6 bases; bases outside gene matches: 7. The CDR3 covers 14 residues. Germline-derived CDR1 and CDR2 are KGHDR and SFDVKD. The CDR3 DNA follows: TGTGCCACCAGTGACCCGGACAGGTTCCATGGCTACACCTTC. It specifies CATSDPDRFHGYTF.